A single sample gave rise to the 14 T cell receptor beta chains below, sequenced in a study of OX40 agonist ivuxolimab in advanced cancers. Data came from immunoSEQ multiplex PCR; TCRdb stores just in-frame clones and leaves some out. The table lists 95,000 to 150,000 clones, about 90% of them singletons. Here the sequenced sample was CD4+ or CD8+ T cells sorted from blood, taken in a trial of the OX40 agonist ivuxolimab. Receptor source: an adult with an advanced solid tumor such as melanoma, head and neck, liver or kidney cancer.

The CDR3 DNA reads TGTGCCAGCAGCTTGGAAGCTGGGGGTTTGAATTCACCCCTCCACTTT. Its translation: CASSLEAGGLNSPLHF. The chain is built from TRBV5-6 and TRBJ1-6; weak D call: TRBD1 (5 bases). This CDR3 is 16 amino acids long. Germline V CDR1 and CDR2: SGHDT, YYEEEE. Deletions cut 0 bases from V and 7 bases from J, with 14 bases between.

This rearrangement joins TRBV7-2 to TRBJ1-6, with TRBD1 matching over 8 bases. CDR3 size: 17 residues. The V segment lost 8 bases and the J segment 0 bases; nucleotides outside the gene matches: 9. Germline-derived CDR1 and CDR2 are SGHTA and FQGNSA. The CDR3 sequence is CASGGQAPSSYNSPLHF. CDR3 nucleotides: TGTGCCAGCGGGGGACAGGCGCCTAGCTCCTATAATTCACCCCTCCACTTT. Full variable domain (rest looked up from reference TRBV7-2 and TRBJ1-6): GAGVSQSPSNKVTEKGKDVELRCDPISGHTALYWYRQSLGQGLEFLIYFQGNSAPDKSGLPSDRFSAERTGGSVSTLTIQRTQQEDSAVYLCASGGQAPSSYNSPLHFGNGTRLTVT.

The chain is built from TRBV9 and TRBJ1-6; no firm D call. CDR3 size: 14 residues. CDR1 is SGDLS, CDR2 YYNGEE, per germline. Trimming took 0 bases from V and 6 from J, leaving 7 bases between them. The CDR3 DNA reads TGTGCCAGCAGCGTAGACGGAATTAATTCACCCCTCCACTTT. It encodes CASSVDGINSPLHF.

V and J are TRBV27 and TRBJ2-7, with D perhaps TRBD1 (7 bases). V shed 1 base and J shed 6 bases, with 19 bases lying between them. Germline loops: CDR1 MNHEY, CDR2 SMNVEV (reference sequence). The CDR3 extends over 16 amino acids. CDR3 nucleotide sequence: TGTGCCAGCAGTTTATGGGCGGGGACAGCCAGCCCCGAGCAGTACTTC. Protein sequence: CASSLWAGTASPEQYF.

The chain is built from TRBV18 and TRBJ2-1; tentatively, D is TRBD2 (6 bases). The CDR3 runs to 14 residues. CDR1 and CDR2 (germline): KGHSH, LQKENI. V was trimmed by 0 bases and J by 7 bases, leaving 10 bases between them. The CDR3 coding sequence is TGTGCCAGCTCACCACCGCCTCGGGGGAATGAGCAGTTCTTC. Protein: CASSPPPRGNEQFF.

The DNA for the CDR3 is TGTGCCAGCAGGTCCTGGACAGGCGAGTCCGGGGAGCTGTTTTTT. Amino acids: CASRSWTGESGELFF. The chain employs TRBV6-5 and TRBJ2-2; TRBD1 agrees at 7 bases. Germline V gene data show CDR1 as MNHEY and CDR2 as SVGAGI. The CDR3 totals 15 residues. The junction had 10 bases not matched to a gene; V was cut back by 6 bases and J by 6 bases.

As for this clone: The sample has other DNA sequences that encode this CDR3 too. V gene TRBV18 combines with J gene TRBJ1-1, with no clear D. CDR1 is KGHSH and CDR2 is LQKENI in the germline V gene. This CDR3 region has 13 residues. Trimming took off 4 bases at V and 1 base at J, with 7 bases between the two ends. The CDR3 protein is CASSQGGNTEAFF. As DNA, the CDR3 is TGTGCCAGCTCACAGGGAGGGAACACTGAAGCTTTCTTT.

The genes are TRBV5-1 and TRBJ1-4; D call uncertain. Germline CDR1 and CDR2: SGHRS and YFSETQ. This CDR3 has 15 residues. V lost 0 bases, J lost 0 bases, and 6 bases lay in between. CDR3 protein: CASSLGFATNEKLFF. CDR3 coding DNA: TGCGCCAGCAGCTTGGGATTTGCAACTAATGAAAAACTGTTTTTT.

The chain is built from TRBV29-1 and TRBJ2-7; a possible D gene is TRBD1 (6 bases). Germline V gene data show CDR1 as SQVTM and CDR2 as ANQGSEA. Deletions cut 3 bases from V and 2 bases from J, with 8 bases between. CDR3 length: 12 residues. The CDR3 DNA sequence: TGCAGCGTTGACACAGGGCCCTACGAGCAGTACTTC. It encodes CSVDTGPYEQYF.

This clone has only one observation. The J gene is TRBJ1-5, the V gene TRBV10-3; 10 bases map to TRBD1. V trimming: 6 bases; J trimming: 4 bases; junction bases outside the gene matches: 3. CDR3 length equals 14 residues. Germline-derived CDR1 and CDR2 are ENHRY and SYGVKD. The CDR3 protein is CAIREGQGNQPQHF. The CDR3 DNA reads TGTGCCATCAGAGAGGGACAGGGGAATCAGCCCCAGCATTTT.

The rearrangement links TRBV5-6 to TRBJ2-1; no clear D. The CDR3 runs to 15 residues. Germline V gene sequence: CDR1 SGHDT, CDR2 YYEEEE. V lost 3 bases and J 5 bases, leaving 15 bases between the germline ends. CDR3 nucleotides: TGTGCCAGCAGCTCACGCGGAAGTGGTGACAATGAGCAGTTCTTC. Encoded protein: CASSSRGSGDNEQFF.

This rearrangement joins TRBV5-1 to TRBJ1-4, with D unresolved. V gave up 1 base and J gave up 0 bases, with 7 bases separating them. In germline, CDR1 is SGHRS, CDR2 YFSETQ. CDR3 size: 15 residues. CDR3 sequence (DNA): TGCGCCAGCAGCTTGTCGGAACCAACTAATGAAAAACTGTTTTTT. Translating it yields CASSLSEPTNEKLFF.

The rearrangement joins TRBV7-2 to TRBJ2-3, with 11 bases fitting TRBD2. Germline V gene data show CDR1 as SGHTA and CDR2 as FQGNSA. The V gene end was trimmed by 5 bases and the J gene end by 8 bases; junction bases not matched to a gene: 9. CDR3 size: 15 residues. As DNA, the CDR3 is TGTGCCAGCAGCCCAACTAGCGGGAGAGTTGGTACGCAGTATTTT. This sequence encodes CASSPTSGRVGTQYF. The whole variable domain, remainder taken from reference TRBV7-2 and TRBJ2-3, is GAGVSQSPSNKVTEKGKDVELRCDPISGHTALYWYRQSLGQGLEFLIYFQGNSAPDKSGLPSDRFSAERTGGSVSTLTIQRTQQEDSAVYLCASSPTSGRVGTQYFGPGTRLTVL.

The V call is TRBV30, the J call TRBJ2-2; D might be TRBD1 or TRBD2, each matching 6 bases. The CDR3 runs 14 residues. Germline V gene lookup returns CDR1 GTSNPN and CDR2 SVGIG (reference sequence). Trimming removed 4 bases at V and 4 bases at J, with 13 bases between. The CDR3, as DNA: TGTGCCTGGATAAGGGGGGCAAGCACCGGGGAGCTGTTTTTT. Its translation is CAWIRGASTGELFF.